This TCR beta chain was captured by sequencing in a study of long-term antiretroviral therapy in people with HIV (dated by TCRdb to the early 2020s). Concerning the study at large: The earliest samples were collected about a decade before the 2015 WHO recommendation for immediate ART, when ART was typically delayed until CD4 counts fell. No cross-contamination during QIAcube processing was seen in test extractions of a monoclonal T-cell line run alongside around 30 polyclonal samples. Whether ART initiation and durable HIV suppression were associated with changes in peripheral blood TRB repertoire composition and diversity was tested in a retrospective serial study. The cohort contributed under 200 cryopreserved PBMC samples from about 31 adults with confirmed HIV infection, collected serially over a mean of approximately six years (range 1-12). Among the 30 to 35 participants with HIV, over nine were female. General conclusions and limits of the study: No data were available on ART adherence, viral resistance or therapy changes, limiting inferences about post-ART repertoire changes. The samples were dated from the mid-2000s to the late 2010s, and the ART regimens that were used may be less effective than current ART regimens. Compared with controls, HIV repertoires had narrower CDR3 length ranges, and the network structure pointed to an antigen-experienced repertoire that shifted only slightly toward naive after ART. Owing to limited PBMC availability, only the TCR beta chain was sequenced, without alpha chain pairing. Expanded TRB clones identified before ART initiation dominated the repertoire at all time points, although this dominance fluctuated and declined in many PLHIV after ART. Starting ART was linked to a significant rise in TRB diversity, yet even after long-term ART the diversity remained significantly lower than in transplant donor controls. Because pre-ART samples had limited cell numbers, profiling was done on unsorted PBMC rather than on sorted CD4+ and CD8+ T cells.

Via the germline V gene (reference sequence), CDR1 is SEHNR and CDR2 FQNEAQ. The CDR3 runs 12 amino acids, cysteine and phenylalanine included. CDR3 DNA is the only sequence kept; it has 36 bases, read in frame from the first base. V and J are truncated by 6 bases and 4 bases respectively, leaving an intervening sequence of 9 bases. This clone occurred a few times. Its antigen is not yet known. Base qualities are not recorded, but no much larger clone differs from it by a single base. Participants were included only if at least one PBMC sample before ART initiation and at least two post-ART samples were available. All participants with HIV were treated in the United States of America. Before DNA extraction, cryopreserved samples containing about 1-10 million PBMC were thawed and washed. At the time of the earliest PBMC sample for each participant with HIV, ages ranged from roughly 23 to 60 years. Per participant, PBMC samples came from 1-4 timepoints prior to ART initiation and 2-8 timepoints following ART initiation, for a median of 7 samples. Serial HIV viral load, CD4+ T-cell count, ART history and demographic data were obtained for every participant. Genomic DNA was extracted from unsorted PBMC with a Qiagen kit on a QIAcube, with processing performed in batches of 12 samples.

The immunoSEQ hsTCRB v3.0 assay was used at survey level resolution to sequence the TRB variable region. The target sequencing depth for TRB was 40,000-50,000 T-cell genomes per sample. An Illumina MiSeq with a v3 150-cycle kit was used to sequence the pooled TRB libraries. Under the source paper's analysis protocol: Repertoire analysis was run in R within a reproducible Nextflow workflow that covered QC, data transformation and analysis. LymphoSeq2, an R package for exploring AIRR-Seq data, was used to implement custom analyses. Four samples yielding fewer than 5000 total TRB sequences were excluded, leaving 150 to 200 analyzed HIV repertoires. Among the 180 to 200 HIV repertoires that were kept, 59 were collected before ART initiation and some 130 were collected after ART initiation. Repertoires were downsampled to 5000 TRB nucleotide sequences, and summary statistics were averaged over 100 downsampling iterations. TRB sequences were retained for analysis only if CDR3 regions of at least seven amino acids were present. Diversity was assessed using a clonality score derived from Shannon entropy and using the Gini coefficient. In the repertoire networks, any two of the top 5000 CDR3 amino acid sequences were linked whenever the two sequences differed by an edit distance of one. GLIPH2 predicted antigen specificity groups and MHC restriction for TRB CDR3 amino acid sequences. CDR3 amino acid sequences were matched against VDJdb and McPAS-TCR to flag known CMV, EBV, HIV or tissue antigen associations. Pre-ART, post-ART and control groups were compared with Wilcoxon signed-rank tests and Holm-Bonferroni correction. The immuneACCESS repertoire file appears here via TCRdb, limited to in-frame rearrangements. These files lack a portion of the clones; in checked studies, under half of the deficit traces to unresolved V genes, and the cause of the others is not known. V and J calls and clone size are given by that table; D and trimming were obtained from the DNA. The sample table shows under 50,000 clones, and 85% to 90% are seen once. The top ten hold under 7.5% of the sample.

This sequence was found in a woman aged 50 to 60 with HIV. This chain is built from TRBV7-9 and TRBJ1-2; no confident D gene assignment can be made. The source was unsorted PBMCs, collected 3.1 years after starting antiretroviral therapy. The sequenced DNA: TGTGCCAGCAGTCGGCCCGGCTATGGCTACACCTTC. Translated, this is CASSRPGYGYTF.